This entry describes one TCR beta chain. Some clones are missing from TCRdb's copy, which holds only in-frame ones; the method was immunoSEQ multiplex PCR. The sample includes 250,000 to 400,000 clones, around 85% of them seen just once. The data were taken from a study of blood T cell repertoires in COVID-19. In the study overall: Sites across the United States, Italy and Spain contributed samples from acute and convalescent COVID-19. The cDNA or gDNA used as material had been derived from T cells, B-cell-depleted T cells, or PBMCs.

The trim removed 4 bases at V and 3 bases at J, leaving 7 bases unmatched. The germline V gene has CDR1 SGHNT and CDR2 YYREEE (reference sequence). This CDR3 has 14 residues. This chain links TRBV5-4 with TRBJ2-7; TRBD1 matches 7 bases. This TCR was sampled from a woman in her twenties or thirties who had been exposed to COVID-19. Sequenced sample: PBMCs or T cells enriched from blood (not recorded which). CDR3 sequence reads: CASSPRTGDYEQYF. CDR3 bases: TGTGCCAGCAGCCCAAGGACAGGAGACTACGAGCAGTACTTC.